This T cell receptor beta chain originates from a study of technical replicates of blood from several donors. This clone was counted once. The V gene's germline CDR1 is SGHRS and CDR2 YFSETQ. This CDR3 comprises 16 residues. V shed 0 bases and J 1 base; nucleotides not matched to a gene: 7. Profiled with immunoSEQ multiplex PCR; TCRdb holds only in-frame clones, not every one. The sample has 70,000 or so clones, 80% to 90% seen once. This receptor was taken from a human donor in good health. Some clones in this sample may be carry-over from other donors' samples. The material sequenced was PBMCs. This rearrangement joins TRBV5-1 to TRBJ2-7, with 7 bases fitting TRBD1. The CDR3 DNA reads as TGCGCCAGCAGCTTGGTGCCCGACAGGGCGTCCTACGAGCAGTACTTC. This gives the protein CASSLVPDRASYEQYF.